The 26 T cell receptor beta chains below all came from one sample that was sequenced in a study of siplizumab effects on memory and regulatory T cells. The table came from immunoSEQ multiplex PCR; TCRdb's copy has only in-frame clones and leaves some out. The data contain about 87,000 clones, roughly 90% of them singletons. Source material: Tregs sorted from blood. The origin of the receptors is a human donor in good health.

This clone was seen at least ten times. V usage is TRBV18 and J usage is TRBJ1-1; perhaps TRBD1 as D (5 bases). From germline, CDR1 is KGHSH and CDR2 LQKENI. V shed 2 bases and J shed 1 base, with 5 bases lying between them. The CDR3 totals 13 residues. The CDR3 DNA sequence: TGTGCCAGCTCACCAGGGGGGAACACTGAAGCTTTCTTT. This codes for CASSPGGNTEAFF.

The rearrangement joins TRBV5-1 to TRBJ1-1; D perhaps matches TRBD1 (5 bases). V was trimmed by 3 bases and J by 8 bases, leaving 11 bases between them. Germline V CDR1 and CDR2: SGHRS, YFSETQ. CDR3 length: 12 residues. The CDR3: CASSSGGAEAFF. DNA for the CDR3: TGCGCCAGCAGCTCGGGGGGAGCAGAAGCTTTCTTT.

The V gene is TRBV9, the J gene TRBJ1-2; 11 nucleotides align to TRBD1. The V segment lost 2 bases and the J segment 0 bases; nucleotides outside the gene matches: 9. This CDR3 is built from 18 residues. Germline loops: CDR1 SGDLS, CDR2 YYNGEE. The CDR3 region has the DNA TGTGCCAGCAGCGTTACCACCGGGACAGGGGGGCCTAACTATGGCTACACCTTC. Translating it yields CASSVTTGTGGPNYGYTF.

The chain couples TRBV20-1 to TRBJ1-2; no definite D call. From germline, CDR1 is DFQATT and CDR2 SNEGSKA (reference sequence). V lost 1 base and J lost 4, with 4 bases in between. The CDR3 loop spans 11 amino acids. The CDR3 nucleotides read TGCAGTGCTAGAGGGAGCTATGGCTACACCTTC. Its protein is CSARGSYGYTF.

Here the CDR3 reads CASSLGQAQQYF. The CDR3, as DNA: TGCGCCAGCAGCTTGGGACAGGCCCAGCAGTACTTC. V is TRBV5-1 and J is TRBJ2-7, with a possible D match to TRBD1 (6 bases). Germline CDR1 is SGHRS and CDR2 is YFSETQ. The CDR3 has 12 residues. V was cut by 0 bases and J by 8 bases, with 9 bases left in between.

The chain couples TRBV7-3 to TRBJ2-3; the D gene could be TRBD1 or TRBD2 (5 bases each). This CDR3 comprises 19 residues. CDR1 and CDR2 (germline): SGHTA, FQGTGA. The V end lost 2 bases, the J end lost 0 bases, and 21 bases lay between the germline ends. CDR3 region: CASSLGFGASSFSTDTQYF. Written as DNA, the CDR3 is TGTGCCAGCAGCTTAGGATTCGGGGCTAGCTCCTTTAGCACAGATACGCAGTATTTT.

V and J are TRBV5-6 and TRBJ2-7; TRBD1 matches at 7 bases. The CDR3 is 16 amino acids. Germline V gene data show CDR1 as SGHDT and CDR2 as YYEEEE. V lost 3 bases to trimming and J lost 3 bases; unmatched junction nucleotides: 12. In DNA, the CDR3 is TGTGCCAGCAGCTGGGAACAGGGGCGTTCGGTCTACGAGCAGTACTTC. This translates into CASSWEQGRSVYEQYF.

The chain carries TRBV4-3 and TRBJ1-1; D remains unclear. Germline lookup yields CDR1 LGHNA and CDR2 YSLEER. Trimming removed 0 bases from V and 1 base from J, with 9 bases in between. This CDR3 has 15 residues. In DNA form, the CDR3 reads TGCGCCAGCAGCCAAGACCCAGGCCGGAACACTGAAGCTTTCTTT. Translation gives CASSQDPGRNTEAFF.

The V and J genes are TRBV5-5 and TRBJ1-5; D remains unclear. The germline CDR1 and CDR2 sequences are SGHKS and YYEKEE (reference sequence). This CDR3 is built from 13 residues. V dropped 4 bases and J dropped 4 bases, with 9 bases sitting between them. The CDR3 is CASSLDGNQPQHF. The CDR3 DNA follows: TGTGCCAGCAGCCTGGATGGGAATCAGCCCCAGCATTTT. Combining the CDR3 with reference TRBV5-5 and TRBJ1-5 gives the whole variable domain DAGVTQSPTHLIKTRGQQVTLRCSPISGHKSVSWYQQVLGQGPQFIFQYYEKEERGRGNFPDRFSARQFPNYSSELNVNALLLGDSALYLCASSLDGNQPQHFGDGTRLSIL.

The chain links TRBV19 to TRBJ2-7; 7 bases line up with TRBD1. The CDR3 consists of 15 residues. The junction had 7 bases not matched to a gene; V was cut back by 3 bases and J by 2 bases. Germline CDR1 and CDR2: LNHDA and SQIVND (reference sequence). The CDR3 here is CASSIRGTAPYEQYF. The CDR3 coding sequence is TGTGCCAGTAGTATTCGTGGGACAGCACCCTACGAGCAGTACTTC.

The chain couples TRBV28 to TRBJ1-2; no clear D. Per germline, CDR1 MDHEN and CDR2 SYDVKM. Trimming removed 2 bases at V and 1 base at J, with 8 bases between. The CDR3 extends over 14 amino acids. CDR3 residues: CASSLAGINYGYTF. CDR3 bases: TGTGCCAGCAGTTTAGCGGGAATTAACTATGGCTACACCTTC.

This clone was found once. The V call is TRBV12-5, the J call TRBJ2-5, with D perhaps TRBD1 or TRBD2 (5 bases each). The V and J ends lost 6 bases and 4 bases respectively, with 9 bases between them. Germline CDR1 is LGHNT and CDR2 is FRNRAP. This CDR3 has 12 residues. CDR3 bases: TGTGCTAGTGGACGGGGCCCAGAGACCCAGTACTTC. This encodes CASGRGPETQYF.

The genes are TRBV9 and TRBJ2-5; no reliable D call. Germline CDR1 and CDR2: SGDLS and YYNGEE. Trimming shortened V by 3 bases and J by 5 bases, and 14 bases separated the two germline ends. This CDR3 spans 14 amino acids. CDR3 DNA sequence: TGTGCCAGCAGCGCGAGGAGTAGACCGGAGACCCAGTACTTC. As protein: CASSARSRPETQYF. The full variable domain, rest sourced from reference TRBV9 and TRBJ2-5, is DSGVTQTPKHLITATGQRVTLRCSPRSGDLSVYWYQQSLDQGLQFLIQYYNGEERAKGNILERFSAQQFPDLHSELNLSSLELGDSALYFCASSARSRPETQYFGPGTRLLVL.

This clone was picked up a small number of times. The rearrangement uses TRBV19 and TRBJ1-5; TRBD1 aligns across 7 bases. Germline V gene data show CDR1 as LNHDA and CDR2 as SQIVND (reference sequence). J was trimmed by 3 bases and V by 6 bases; bases with no gene match: 11. The CDR3 covers 16 residues. Here the CDR3 DNA reads TGTGCCAGTAGCACCTCCCTGGACAGGAACAATCAGCCCCAGCATTTT. It yields the protein CASSTSLDRNNQPQHF. The full variable domain, completed using reference TRBV19 and TRBJ1-5, is DGGITQSPKYLFRKEGQNVTLSCEQNLNHDAMYWYRQDPGQGLRLIYYSQIVNDFQKGDIAEGYSVSREKKESFPLTVTSAQKNPTAFYLCASSTSLDRNNQPQHFGDGTRLSIL.

The genes are TRBV5-6 and TRBJ2-3; a weak D match, TRBD1 (6 bases). Germline V gene data show CDR1 as SGHDT and CDR2 as YYEEEE. V lost 0 bases and J 6 bases, leaving 14 bases between the germline ends. The CDR3 covers 15 residues. The CDR3 DNA is TGTGCCAGCAGCTTGGGCGTTTCCAGGGGCGATACGCAGTATTTT. Amino acid sequence: CASSLGVSRGDTQYF.

This clone showed up just once. V gene TRBV20-1 combines with J gene TRBJ1-1; D perhaps matches TRBD1 (6 bases). Germline V gene sequence: CDR1 DFQATT, CDR2 SNEGSKA (reference sequence). The germline V and J ends were trimmed by 5 bases and 4 bases, with 8 bases remaining between them. The CDR3 has 11 residues. The CDR3 protein is CSAPGATEAFF. DNA for the CDR3: TGCAGTGCTCCAGGGGCCACTGAAGCTTTCTTT.

This chain joins TRBV4-3 and TRBJ1-2; D is possibly TRBD1 (6 bases). Germline V gene sequence: CDR1 LGHNA, CDR2 YSLEER. V was pared by 4 bases and J by 4 bases, with 16 bases between. This CDR3 is built from 15 residues. The DNA for the CDR3 is TGCGCCAGCAGCCCTGTGACCCTGGACAGCTATGGCTACACCTTC. As protein: CASSPVTLDSYGYTF.

The chain joins TRBV18 to TRBJ1-5; D gene uncertain. Germline V lookup: CDR1 KGHSH, CDR2 LQKENI. V dropped 0 bases and J dropped 7 bases, with 13 bases sitting between them. This CDR3 region has 15 residues. CDR3 residues: CASSPPKEGSQPQHF. The DNA for the CDR3 is TGTGCCAGCTCACCACCGAAAGAGGGTTCCCAGCCCCAGCATTTT. The full variable domain, with the rest looked up from reference TRBV18 and TRBJ1-5, is NAGVMQNPRHLVRRRGQEARLRCSPMKGHSHVYWYRQLPEEGLKFMVYLQKENIIDESGMPKERFSAEFPKEGPSILRIQQVVRGDSAAYFCASSPPKEGSQPQHFGDGTRLSIL.

This clone appeared once. The chain is built from TRBV7-2 and TRBJ2-7, with a tentative D call TRBD2 (6 bases). The CDR3 runs 14 residues. Germline V gene data show CDR1 as SGHTA and CDR2 as FQGNSA. Between the trimmed V and J ends, which lost 0 bases and 7 bases, there was a span of 13 bases. The CDR3 DNA follows: TGTGCCAGCAGCTTAGCTGTACTAGCCCGAGAGCAGTACTTC. Translated: CASSLAVLAREQYF. Full variable domain (outside the CDR3, taken from reference TRBV7-2 and TRBJ2-7): GAGVSQSPSNKVTEKGKDVELRCDPISGHTALYWYRQSLGQGLEFLIYFQGNSAPDKSGLPSDRFSAERTGGSVSTLTIQRTQQEDSAVYLCASSLAVLAREQYFGPGTRLTVT.

A few counts support this clone. The J gene is TRBJ2-7, the V gene TRBV29-1; 11 bases agree with TRBD1. The CDR3 extends over 14 amino acids. The germline V gene encodes CDR1 SQVTM and CDR2 ANQGSEA. J was trimmed by 1 base and V by 2 bases; bases with no gene match: 1. CDR3 DNA sequence: TGCAGCGTTGAACGGGACAGGGGGTCCTACGAGCAGTACTTC. This encodes CSVERDRGSYEQYF.

The V call is TRBV7-6, the J call TRBJ1-5, with D possibly TRBD1 on 6 matching bases. Germline values: CDR1 SGHVS, CDR2 FNYEAQ. This CDR3 spans 14 amino acids. Trimming took off 5 bases at V and 6 bases at J, with 14 bases between the two ends. CDR3 residues: CASSPVQGSQPQHF. For the CDR3, the DNA is TGTGCCAGCAGCCCTGTGCAGGGGAGTCAGCCCCAGCATTTT.

Only one count was recorded for this clone. The chain uses TRBV11-2 and TRBJ2-5; 12 positions agree with TRBD2. This CDR3 comprises 16 residues. V lost 5 bases and J lost 1; bases outside the gene matches: 5. Germline V gene lookup returns CDR1 SGHAT and CDR2 FQNNGV. CDR3 coding DNA: TGTGCCAGCAGCCGAGGACTAGCGGGGTCCCAAGAGACCCAGTACTTC. Its translation is CASSRGLAGSQETQYF.

The J gene is TRBJ2-5, the V gene TRBV2; 8 bases agree with TRBD1. The germline CDR1 and CDR2 sequences are SNHLY and FYNNEI. J gave up 4 bases and V 10 bases, and 14 bases lay outside the gene matches. The CDR3 runs to 15 residues. CDR3 region: CATSNPRQGRETQYF. CDR3 DNA sequence: TGTGCCACATCAAATCCCCGACAGGGGAGAGAGACCCAGTACTTC.

This clone came up once. The J gene is TRBJ2-5, the V gene TRBV7-2; TRBD2 matches 9 bases. Germline V gene sequence: CDR1 SGHTA, CDR2 FQGNSA. There are 16 residues in the CDR3. V was pared by 2 bases and J by 2 bases, with 6 bases of the junction left unmatched. CDR3 sequence reads: CASSLSRGGSQETQYF. The CDR3 DNA reads as TGTGCCAGCAGCTTATCGCGGGGGGGTTCGCAAGAGACCCAGTACTTC.

The count of this clone is one. The chain carries TRBV9 and TRBJ1-2, with D maybe TRBD1 (5 bases). Trimming shortened V by 5 bases and J by 4 bases, and 12 bases separated the two germline ends. CDR1 is SGDLS and CDR2 is YYNGEE in the germline V gene. The CDR3 loop spans 13 amino acids. The CDR3 sequence is CASSGGGIYGYTF. As DNA, the CDR3 is TGTGCCAGCAGTGGGGGAGGGATCTATGGCTACACCTTC. The variable domain in full, with the rest retrieved from reference TRBV9 and TRBJ1-2, is DSGVTQTPKHLITATGQRVTLRCSPRSGDLSVYWYQQSLDQGLQFLIQYYNGEERAKGNILERFSAQQFPDLHSELNLSSLELGDSALYFCASSGGGIYGYTFGSGTRLTVV.

The gene calls are TRBV6-6 and TRBJ1-1; D perhaps matches TRBD1 (6 bases). The V and J ends lost 5 bases and 3 bases respectively, with 13 bases between them. Looked up from germline, CDR1 is MNHNY and CDR2 is SVGAGI (reference sequence). The CDR3 totals 14 residues. CDR3: CASSTWGGHTEAFF. CDR3 nucleotide sequence: TGTGCCAGCAGTACCTGGGGGGGGCACACTGAAGCTTTCTTT.